This T cell receptor beta chain came from a study of shared clonotypes between healthy human individuals. Germline V gene lookup returns CDR1 SGHAT and CDR2 FQNNGV. The germline V and J ends were trimmed by 5 bases and 2 bases, with 11 bases remaining between them. CDR3 size: 14 residues. CD45RO-negative cells were positively selected for CCR7, leaving out terminally differentiated effector memory CD45RA+ cells. Using immunoSEQ multiplex PCR, the repertoire was profiled, and TCRdb retains in-frame clones only, with some absent. The repertoire holds about 580,000 clones, roughly 98% seen once, with 0.3% to 0.35% in the top ten.

V is TRBV11-2 and J is TRBJ2-3; D unresolved. Input material: naive CD8+ T cells sorted from blood. The receptor comes from a man aged 25 to 40 in good health. CDR3 loop: CASSTSDLTDTQYF. The DNA of the CDR3 is TGTGCCAGCAGCACGTCCGACCTCACAGATACGCAGTATTTT.